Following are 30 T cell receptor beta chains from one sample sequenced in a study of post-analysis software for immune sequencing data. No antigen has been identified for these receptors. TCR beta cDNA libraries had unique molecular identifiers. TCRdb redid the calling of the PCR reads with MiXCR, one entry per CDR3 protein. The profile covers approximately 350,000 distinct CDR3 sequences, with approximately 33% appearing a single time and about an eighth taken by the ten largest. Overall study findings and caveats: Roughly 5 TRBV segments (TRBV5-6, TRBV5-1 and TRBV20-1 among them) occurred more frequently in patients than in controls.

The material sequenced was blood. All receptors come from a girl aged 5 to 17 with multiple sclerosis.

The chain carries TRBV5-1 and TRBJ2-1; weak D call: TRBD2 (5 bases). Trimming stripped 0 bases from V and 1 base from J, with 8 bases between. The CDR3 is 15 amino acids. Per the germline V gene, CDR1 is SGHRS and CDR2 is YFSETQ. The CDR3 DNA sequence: TGCGCCAGCAGCTTGGTTCCGGGATCCTACAATGAGCAGTTCTTC. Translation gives CASSLVPGSYNEQFF.

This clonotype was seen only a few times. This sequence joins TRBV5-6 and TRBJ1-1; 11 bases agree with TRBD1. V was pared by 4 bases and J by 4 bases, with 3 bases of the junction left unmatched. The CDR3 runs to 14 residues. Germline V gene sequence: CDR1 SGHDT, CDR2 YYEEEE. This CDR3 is CASSPGQGATEAFF. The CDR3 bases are TGTGCCAGCAGCCCCGGACAGGGGGCCACTGAAGCTTTCTTT.

This CDR3 is CAIRDDQYNEQFF. CDR3 nucleotide sequence: TGTGCCATCAGAGACGACCAATACAATGAGCAGTTCTTC. The rearrangement links TRBV10-3 to TRBJ2-1; D is uncertain. V was trimmed by 6 bases and J by 4 bases, leaving 10 bases between them. The germline CDR1 and CDR2 sequences are ENHRY and SYGVKD. The CDR3 covers 13 residues.

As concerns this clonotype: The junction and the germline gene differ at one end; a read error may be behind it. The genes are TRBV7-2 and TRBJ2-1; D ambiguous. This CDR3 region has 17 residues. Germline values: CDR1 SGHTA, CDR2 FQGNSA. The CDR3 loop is CVSSLVPAGSSYNEQFF. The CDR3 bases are TGTGTCAGCAGCTTAGTCCCAGCCGGTAGCTCCTACAATGAGCAGTTCTTC.

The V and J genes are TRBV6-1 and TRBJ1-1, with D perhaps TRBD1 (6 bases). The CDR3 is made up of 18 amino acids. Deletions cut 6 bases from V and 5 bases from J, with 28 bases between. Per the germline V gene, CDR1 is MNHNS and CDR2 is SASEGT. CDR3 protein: CASRTKGGRGRFWTEAFF. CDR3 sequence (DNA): TGTGCCAGCAGGACGAAGGGTGGCAGGGGAAGGTTTTGGACTGAAGCTTTCTTT.

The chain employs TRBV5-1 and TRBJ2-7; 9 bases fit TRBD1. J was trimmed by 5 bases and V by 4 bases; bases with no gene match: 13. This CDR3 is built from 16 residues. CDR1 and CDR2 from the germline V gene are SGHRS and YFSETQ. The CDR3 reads CASSGATGTGTDEQYF. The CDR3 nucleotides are TGCGCCAGCAGCGGCGCGACCGGGACAGGGACGGACGAGCAGTACTTC.

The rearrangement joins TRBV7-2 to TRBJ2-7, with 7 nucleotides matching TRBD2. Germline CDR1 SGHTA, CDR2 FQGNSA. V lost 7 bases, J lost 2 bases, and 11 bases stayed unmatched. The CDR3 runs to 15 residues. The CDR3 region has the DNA TGTGCCAGCACCCTCTGGGGAGGGGTGGCCTACGAGCAGTACTTC. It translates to CASTLWGGVAYEQYF.

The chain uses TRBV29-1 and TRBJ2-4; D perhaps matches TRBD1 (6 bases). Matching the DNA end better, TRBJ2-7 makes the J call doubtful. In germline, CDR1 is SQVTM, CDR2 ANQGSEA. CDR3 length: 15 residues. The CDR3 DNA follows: TGCAGCGTTGAACCCTACAGGGAAGATACCTACGAGCAGTACTTC. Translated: CSVEPYREDTYEQYF.

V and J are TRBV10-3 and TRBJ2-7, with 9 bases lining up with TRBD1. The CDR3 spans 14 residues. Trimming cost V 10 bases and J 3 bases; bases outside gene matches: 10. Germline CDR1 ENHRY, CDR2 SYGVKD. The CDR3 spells CATTPGQGVYEQYF. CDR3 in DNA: TGTGCCACTACGCCGGGACAGGGAGTCTACGAGCAGTACTTC.

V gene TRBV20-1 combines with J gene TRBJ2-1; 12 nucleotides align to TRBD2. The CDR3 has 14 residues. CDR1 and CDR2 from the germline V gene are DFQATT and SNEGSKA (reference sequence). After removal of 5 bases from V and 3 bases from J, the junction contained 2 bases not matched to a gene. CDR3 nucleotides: TGCAGTGCTCTAGCGGGAGGGGGCTACAATGAGCAGTTCTTC. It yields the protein CSALAGGGYNEQFF.

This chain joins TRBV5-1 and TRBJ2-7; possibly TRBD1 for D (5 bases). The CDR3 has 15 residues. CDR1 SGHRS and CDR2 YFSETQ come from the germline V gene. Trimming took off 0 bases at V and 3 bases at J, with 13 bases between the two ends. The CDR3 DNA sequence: TGCGCCAGCAGCTTGGTAAATGAAGGGGTCTACGAGCAGTACTTC. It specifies CASSLVNEGVYEQYF. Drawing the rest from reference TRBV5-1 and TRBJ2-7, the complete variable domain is KAGVTQTPRYLIKTRGQQVTLSCSPISGHRSVSWYQQTPGQGLQFLFEYFSETQRNKGNFPGRFSGRQFSNSRSEMNVSTLELGDSALYLCASSLVNEGVYEQYFGPGTRLTVT.

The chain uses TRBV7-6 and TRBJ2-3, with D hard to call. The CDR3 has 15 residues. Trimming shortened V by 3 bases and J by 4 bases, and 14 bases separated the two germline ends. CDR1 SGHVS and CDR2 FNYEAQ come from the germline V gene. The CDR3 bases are TGTGCCAGCAGCTTCCACGTTGGGATTTCAGATACGCAGTATTTT. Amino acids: CASSFHVGISDTQYF.

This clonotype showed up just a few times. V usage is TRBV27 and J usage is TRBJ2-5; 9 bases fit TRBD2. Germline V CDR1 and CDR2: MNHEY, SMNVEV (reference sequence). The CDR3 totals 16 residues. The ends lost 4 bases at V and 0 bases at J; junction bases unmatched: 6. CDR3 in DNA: TGTGCCAGCAGTTCCCTAGCGGGGATGTACCAAGAGACCCAGTACTTC. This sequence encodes CASSSLAGMYQETQYF.

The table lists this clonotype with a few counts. CDR3: CASGWPRPLNTEAFF. DNA of the CDR3: TGTGCTAGTGGTTGGCCCAGGCCCTTGAACACTGAAGCTTTCTTT. The rearrangement uses TRBV12-5 and TRBJ1-1; D ambiguous. V lost 4 bases to trimming and J lost 0 bases, with 12 bases between them. The CDR3 contains 15 residues. CDR1 and CDR2 from the germline V gene are LGHNT and FRNRAP.

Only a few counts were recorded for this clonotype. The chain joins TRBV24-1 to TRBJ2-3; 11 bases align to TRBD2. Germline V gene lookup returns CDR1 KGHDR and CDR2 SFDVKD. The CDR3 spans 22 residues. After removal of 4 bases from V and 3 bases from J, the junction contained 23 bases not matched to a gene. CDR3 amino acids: CATSDPIGISGGANWSTDTQYF. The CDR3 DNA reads TGTGCCACCAGTGACCCAATAGGGATTAGCGGGGGGGCCAACTGGAGTACAGATACGCAGTATTTT.

The CDR3 spells CASGLAGQASNQPQHF. The CDR3 DNA reads as TGTGCTAGTGGTTTGGCCGGACAGGCTAGCAATCAGCCCCAGCATTTT. This chain links TRBV12-5 with TRBJ1-5; 7 bases match TRBD1. V gave up 1 base and J gave up 0 bases; unmatched junction bases: 3. This CDR3 is 16 amino acids long. Germline CDR1 and CDR2: LGHNT and FRNRAP.

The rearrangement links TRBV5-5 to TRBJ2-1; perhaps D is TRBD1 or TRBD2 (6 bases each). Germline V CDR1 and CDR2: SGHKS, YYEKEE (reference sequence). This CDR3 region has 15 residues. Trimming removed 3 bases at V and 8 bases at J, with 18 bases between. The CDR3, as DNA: TGTGCCAGCAGCTGGAGGGGGAGAAGTATAGATGAGCAGTTCTTC. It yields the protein CASSWRGRSIDEQFF. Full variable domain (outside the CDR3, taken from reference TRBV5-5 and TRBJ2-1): DAGVTQSPTHLIKTRGQQVTLRCSPISGHKSVSWYQQVLGQGPQFIFQYYEKEERGRGNFPDRFSARQFPNYSSELNVNALLLGDSALYLCASSWRGRSIDEQFFGPGTRLTVL.

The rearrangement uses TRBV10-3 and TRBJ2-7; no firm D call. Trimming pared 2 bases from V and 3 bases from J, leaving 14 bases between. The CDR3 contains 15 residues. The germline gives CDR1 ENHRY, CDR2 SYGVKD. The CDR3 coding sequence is TGTGCCATCAGTGAGGGGTCGGCAGGCCACTACGAGCAGTACTTC. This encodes CAISEGSAGHYEQYF.

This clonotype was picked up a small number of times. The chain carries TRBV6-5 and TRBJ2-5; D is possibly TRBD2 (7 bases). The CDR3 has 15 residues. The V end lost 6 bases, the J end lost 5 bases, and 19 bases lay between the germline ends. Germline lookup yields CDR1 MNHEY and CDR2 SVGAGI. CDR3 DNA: TGTGCCAGCAGCCCCAGGGGTAGCGGGCGCGAGACCCAGTACTTC. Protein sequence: CASSPRGSGRETQYF.

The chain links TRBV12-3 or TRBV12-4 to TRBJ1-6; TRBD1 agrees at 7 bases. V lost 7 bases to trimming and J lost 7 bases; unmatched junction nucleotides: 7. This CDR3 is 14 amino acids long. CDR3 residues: CASNEDRRNSPLHF. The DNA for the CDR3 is TGTGCCAGCAATGAGGACAGGAGGAATTCACCCCTCCACTTT.

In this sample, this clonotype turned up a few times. Here the CDR3 reads CATSSRGNTEAFF. The DNA of the CDR3 is TGTGCCACCAGCAGCAGGGGGAACACTGAAGCTTTCTTT. This chain links TRBV15 with TRBJ1-1, with a tentative D call TRBD1 (6 bases). CDR1 is LNHNV and CDR2 is YYDKDF in the germline V gene (reference sequence). The CDR3 extends over 13 amino acids. V was pared by 3 bases and J by 1 base, with 6 bases between.

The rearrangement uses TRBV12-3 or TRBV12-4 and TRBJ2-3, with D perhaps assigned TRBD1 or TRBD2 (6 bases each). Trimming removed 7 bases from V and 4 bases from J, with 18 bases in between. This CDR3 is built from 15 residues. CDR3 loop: CASTAGGTRADTQYF. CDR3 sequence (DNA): TGTGCCAGCACCGCCGGGGGCACGAGAGCAGATACGCAGTATTTT.

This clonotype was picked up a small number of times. The CDR3 sequence is CASSLHTGNYEQYF. DNA of the CDR3: TGCGCCAGCAGCCTACACACAGGGAACTACGAGCAGTACTTC. The chain carries TRBV5-1 and TRBJ2-7; possible D gene TRBD1, 6 bases. The CDR3 sequence is 14 residues long. CDR1 is SGHRS and CDR2 is YFSETQ in the germline V gene. V lost 4 bases and J 3 bases, leaving 14 bases between the germline ends.

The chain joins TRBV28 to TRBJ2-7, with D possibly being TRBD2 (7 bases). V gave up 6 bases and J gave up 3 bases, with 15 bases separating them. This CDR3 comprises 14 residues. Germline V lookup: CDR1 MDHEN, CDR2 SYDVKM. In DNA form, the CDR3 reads TGTGCCAGCAGAGGGGGAGGGAGTTTCTACGAGCAGTACTTC. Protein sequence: CASRGGGSFYEQYF.

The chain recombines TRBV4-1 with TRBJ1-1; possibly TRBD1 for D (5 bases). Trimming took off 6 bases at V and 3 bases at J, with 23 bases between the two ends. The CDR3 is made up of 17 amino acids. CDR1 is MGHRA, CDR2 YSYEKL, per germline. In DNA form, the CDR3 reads TGCGCCAGCAGGAGGGTGGGGGGAAAGGTTGAATACACTGAAGCTTTCTTT. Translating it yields CASRRVGGKVEYTEAFF.

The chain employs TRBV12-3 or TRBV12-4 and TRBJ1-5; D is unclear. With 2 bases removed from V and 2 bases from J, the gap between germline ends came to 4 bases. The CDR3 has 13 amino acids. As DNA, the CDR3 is TGTGCCAGCAGTTTAAAGGGCAATCAGCCCCAGCATTTT. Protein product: CASSLKGNQPQHF.

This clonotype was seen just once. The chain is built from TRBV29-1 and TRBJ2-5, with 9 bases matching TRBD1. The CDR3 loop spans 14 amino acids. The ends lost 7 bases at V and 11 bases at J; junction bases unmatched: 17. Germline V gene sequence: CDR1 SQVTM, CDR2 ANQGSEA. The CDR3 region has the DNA TGCAGCGGATGCCGGGACAGGGAACGAGGAGAGCAGTACTTC. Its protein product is CSGCRDRERGEQYF.

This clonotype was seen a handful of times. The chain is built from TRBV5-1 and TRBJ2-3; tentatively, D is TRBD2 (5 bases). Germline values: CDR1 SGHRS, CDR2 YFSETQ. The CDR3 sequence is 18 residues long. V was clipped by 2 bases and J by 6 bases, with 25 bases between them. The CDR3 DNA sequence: TGCGCCAGCAGCTTCCCCCCAGGACTGCATGCTAATGTGGATACGCAGTATTTT. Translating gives CASSFPPGLHANVDTQYF. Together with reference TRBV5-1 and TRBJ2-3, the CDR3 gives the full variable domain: KAGVTQTPRYLIKTRGQQVTLSCSPISGHRSVSWYQQTPGQGLQFLFEYFSETQRNKGNFPGRFSGRQFSNSRSEMNVSTLELGDSALYLCASSFPPGLHANVDTQYFGPGTRLTVL.

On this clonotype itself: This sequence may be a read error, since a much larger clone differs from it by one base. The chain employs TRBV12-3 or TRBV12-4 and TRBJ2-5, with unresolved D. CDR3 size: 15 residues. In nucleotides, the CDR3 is TGTGCCAACAGTTTATTGGCAGGACCACAAGAGACCCAGTACTTC. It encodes CANSLLAGPQETQYF.

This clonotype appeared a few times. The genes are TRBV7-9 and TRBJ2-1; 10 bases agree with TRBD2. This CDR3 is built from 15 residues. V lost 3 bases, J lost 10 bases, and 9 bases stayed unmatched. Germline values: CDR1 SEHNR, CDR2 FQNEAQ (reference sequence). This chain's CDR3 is CASSFVPGTSAEQFF. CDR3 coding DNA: TGTGCCAGCAGCTTCGTACCCGGGACTAGCGCCGAGCAGTTCTTC.